The 4 T cell receptor beta chains listed next were all sequenced from one sample in a study of OX40 agonist ivuxolimab in advanced cancers. The repertoire was sequenced with immunoSEQ multiplex PCR; TCRdb's copy has only in-frame clones and lacks some. Counted here are about 48,000 clones, more than 80% occurring once; the ten biggest clones make up approximately 10%. The sample consisted of CD4+ or CD8+ T cells sorted from blood, taken in a trial of the OX40 agonist ivuxolimab. These receptors were obtained from an adult with an advanced solid tumor such as melanoma, head and neck, liver or kidney cancer.

The chain uses TRBV10-3 and TRBJ1-2; D unclear. This CDR3 has 13 residues. CDR1 and CDR2 from the germline V gene are ENHRY and SYGVKD. Trimming removed 3 bases from V and 7 bases from J, with 12 bases in between. CDR3 loop: CAISEGSVSGYTF. CDR3 bases: TGTGCCATCAGTGAAGGCAGTGTAAGTGGCTACACCTTC.

The chain uses TRBV7-6 and TRBJ2-1; 9 bases line up with TRBD1. V was clipped by 6 bases and J by 4 bases; unmatched bases: 7. The CDR3 runs to 15 residues. Germline V lookup: CDR1 SGHVS, CDR2 FNYEAQ. The CDR3: CASSRTGDLYNEQFF. The CDR3 region has the DNA TGTGCCAGCAGTCGGACAGGGGACTTATACAATGAGCAGTTCTTC.

V is TRBV5-1 and J is TRBJ2-2; 7 positions match TRBD2. Germline lookup yields CDR1 SGHRS and CDR2 YFSETQ. Trimming removed 2 bases from V and 2 bases from J; junction bases left unmatched: 3. The CDR3 covers 15 residues. This CDR3 reads CASSLASGNTGELFF. CDR3 bases: TGCGCCAGCAGCTTAGCTAGCGGAAACACCGGGGAGCTGTTTTTT.

The chain is built from TRBV6-6 and TRBJ1-6, with a weak D call TRBD1 (6 bases). The CDR3 has 14 amino acids. Between the trimmed V and J ends, which lost 7 bases and 7 bases, there was a span of 14 bases. The germline V gene encodes CDR1 MNHNY and CDR2 SVGAGI (reference sequence). CDR3 sequence reads: CASMPARGNSPLHF. The CDR3, as DNA: TGTGCCAGCATGCCGGCCAGGGGCAATTCACCCCTCCACTTT.